This passage covers 8 T cell receptor beta chains from one sample sequenced in a study of identical twins. TCRdb reprocessed the 5' RACE reads with MiXCR, giving one entry per CDR3 protein. Among fewer than 900,000 distinct CDR3 sequences listed, 15% to 20% were seen once. These data also formed part of another study, on T cells expressing NK-cell markers.

The material sequenced was PBMCs. These receptors came from a woman younger than 35 in good health.

This clonotype has more than one count but fewer than ten. The chain employs TRBV5-5 and TRBJ2-7; D might be TRBD2 (5 bases). CDR1 SGHKS and CDR2 YYEKEE come from the germline V gene (reference sequence). The CDR3 runs 17 residues. V was pared by 4 bases and J by 6 bases, with 26 bases between. DNA for the CDR3: TGTGCCAGCAGCCCCACCCCCCGGCGACCCGGGGTCGGCGAGCAGTACTTC. Protein sequence: CASSPTPRRPGVGEQYF.

This clonotype has more than one count but fewer than ten. The gene calls are TRBV5-1 and TRBJ2-5; 12 bases are a match to TRBD2. The CDR3 length is 17 residues. CDR1 is SGHRS, CDR2 YFSETQ, per germline. With 5 bases clipped from V and 5 bases from J, the junction kept 13 bases outside the gene matches. CDR3 coding DNA: TGCGCCAGCAGACGTGCACGGACTAGCGGGGATTATGAGACCCAGTACTTC. This encodes CASRRARTSGDYETQYF.

The rearrangement links TRBV12-3 or TRBV12-4 to TRBJ2-1, with a possible D match to TRBD2 (6 bases). This CDR3 region has 15 residues. V lost 3 bases to trimming and J lost 7 bases, with 16 bases between them. CDR3 nucleotides: TGTGCCAGCAGTTTGAACAGCCGGGCGGGGAATGAGCAGTTCTTC. Amino acids: CASSLNSRAGNEQFF.

The chain combines TRBV29-1 with TRBJ2-1, with D hard to call. Germline-derived CDR1 and CDR2 are SQVTM and ANQGSEA. The CDR3 loop spans 11 amino acids. For the CDR3, the DNA is TGCAGGGCACAACAATCAGGCGAGCAGTTCTTC. It is translated as CRAQQSGEQFF.

The rearrangement joins TRBV20-1 to TRBJ2-1; 15 bases are a match to TRBD2. Germline loops: CDR1 DFQATT, CDR2 SNEGSKA (reference sequence). J gave up 8 bases and V 6 bases, and 11 bases lay outside the gene matches. The CDR3 spans 16 residues. CDR3 region: CSATGLAGGQVYEQFF. DNA for the CDR3: TGCAGTGCAACCGGACTAGCGGGAGGGCAAGTATATGAGCAGTTCTTC.

This chain connects TRBV20-1 to TRBJ2-5, with D perhaps TRBD2 (5 bases). The CDR3 covers 12 residues. Looked up from germline, CDR1 is DFQATT and CDR2 is SNEGSKA (reference sequence). V lost 3 bases, J lost 5 bases, and 10 bases lay in between. The CDR3 nucleotides read TGCAGTGCTAGCGGGCGGGCGGAGACCCAGTACTTC. This sequence encodes CSASGRAETQYF.

The table lists this clonotype with a few counts. This chain joins TRBV5-1 and TRBJ2-5; the D is unclear. This CDR3 has 13 amino acids. V lost 3 bases, J lost 5 bases, and 11 bases lay in between. From germline, CDR1 is SGHRS and CDR2 YFSETQ. Here the CDR3 reads CASSWNSRETQYF. The CDR3 coding sequence is TGCGCCAGCAGCTGGAACTCCAGGGAGACCCAGTACTTC.

The chain employs TRBV10-2 and TRBJ2-1; 14 positions agree with TRBD2. The trim removed 8 bases at V and 7 bases at J, leaving 7 bases unmatched. Germline values: CDR1 WSHSY, CDR2 SAAADI. The CDR3 is made up of 15 amino acids. The CDR3 DNA follows: TGCGCCAGCCTCGGGACTAGCGGGAGCTGGAATGAGCAGTTCTTC. Its protein is CASLGTSGSWNEQFF.